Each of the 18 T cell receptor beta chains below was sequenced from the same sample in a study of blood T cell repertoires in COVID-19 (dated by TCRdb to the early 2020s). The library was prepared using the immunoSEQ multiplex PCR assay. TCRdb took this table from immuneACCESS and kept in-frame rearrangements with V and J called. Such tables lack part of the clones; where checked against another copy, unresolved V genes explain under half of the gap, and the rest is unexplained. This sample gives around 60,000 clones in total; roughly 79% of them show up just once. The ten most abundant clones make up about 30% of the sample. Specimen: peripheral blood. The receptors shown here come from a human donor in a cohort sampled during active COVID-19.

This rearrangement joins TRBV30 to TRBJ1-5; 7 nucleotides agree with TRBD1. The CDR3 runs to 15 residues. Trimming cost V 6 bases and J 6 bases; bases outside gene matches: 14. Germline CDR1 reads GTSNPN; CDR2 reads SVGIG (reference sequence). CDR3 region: CACQNLQGRGQPQHF. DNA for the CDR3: TGTGCCTGCCAAAACTTACAGGGGAGAGGTCAGCCCCAGCATTTT.

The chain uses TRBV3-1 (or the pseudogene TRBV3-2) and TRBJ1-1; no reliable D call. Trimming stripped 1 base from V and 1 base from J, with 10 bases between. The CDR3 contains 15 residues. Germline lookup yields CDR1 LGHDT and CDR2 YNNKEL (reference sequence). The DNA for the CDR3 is TGTGCCAGCAGCCAAGGTTCACGACAGAACACTGAAGCTTTCTTT. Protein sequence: CASSQGSRQNTEAFF.

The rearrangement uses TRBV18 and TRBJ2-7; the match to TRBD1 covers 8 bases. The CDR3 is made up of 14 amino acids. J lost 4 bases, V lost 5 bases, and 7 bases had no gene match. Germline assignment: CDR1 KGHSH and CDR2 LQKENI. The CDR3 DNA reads TGTGCCAGCTCAAGGGAACAGGGGGATTACGAGCAGTACTTC. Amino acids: CASSREQGDYEQYF.

CDR3 sequence reads: CASSFLRTGRRFF. In DNA, the CDR3 is TGTGCCAGCAGTTTTTTGCGGACAGGGCGAAGGTTCTTC. The V gene is TRBV28, the J gene TRBJ2-1, with 8 bases fitting TRBD1. The trim removed 3 bases at V and 15 bases at J, leaving 10 bases unmatched. The CDR3 contains 13 residues. Germline V gives CDR1 MDHEN, CDR2 SYDVKM.

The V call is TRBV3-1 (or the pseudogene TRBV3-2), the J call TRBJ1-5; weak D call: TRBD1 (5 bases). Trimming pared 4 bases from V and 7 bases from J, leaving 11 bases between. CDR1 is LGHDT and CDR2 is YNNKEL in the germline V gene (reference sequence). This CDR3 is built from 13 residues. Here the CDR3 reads CASSPGGDQPQHF. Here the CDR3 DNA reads TGTGCCAGCAGCCCGGGGGGGGACCAGCCCCAGCATTTT.

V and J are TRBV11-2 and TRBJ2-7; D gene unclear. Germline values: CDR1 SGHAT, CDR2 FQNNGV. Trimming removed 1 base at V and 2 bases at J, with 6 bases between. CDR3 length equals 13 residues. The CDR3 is CASSLGHTYEQYF. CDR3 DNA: TGTGCCAGCAGCTTAGGGCACACCTACGAGCAGTACTTC.

The CDR3 region is CASSKEGVGNTEAFF. The CDR3 DNA reads TGTGCCAGCAGCAAAGAGGGGGTAGGGAACACTGAAGCTTTCTTT. The rearrangement uses TRBV21-1 and TRBJ1-1; the table's D call, TRBD1, has no DNA check behind it. TRBV21-1 is shown as a pseudogene. CDR3 length equals 15 residues.

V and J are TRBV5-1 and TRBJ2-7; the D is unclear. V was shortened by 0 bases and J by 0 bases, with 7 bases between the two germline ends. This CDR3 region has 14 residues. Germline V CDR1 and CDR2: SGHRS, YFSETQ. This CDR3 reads CASSLDPSSYEQYF. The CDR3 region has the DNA TGCGCCAGCAGCTTGGACCCGAGCTCCTACGAGCAGTACTTC.

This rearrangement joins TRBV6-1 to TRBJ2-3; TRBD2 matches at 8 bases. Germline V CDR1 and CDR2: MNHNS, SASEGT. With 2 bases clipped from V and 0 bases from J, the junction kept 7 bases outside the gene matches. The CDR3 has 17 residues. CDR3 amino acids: CASSEFSTSGSTDTQYF. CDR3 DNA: TGTGCCAGCAGTGAATTTAGTACTAGCGGAAGCACAGATACGCAGTATTTT.

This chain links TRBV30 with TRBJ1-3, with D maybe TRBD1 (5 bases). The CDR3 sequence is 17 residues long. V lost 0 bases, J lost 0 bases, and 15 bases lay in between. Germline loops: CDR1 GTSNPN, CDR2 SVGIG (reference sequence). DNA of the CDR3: TGTGCCTGGAGTGTACGCGGCAGGGTAACCTCTGGAAACACCATATATTTT. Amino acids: CAWSVRGRVTSGNTIYF.

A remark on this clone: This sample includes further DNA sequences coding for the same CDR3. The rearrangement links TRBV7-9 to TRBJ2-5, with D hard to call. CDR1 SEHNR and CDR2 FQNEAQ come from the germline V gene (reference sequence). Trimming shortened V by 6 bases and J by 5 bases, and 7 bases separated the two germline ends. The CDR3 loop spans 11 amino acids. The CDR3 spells CASSSRETQYF. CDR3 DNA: TGTGCCAGCAGTTCTCGGGAGACCCAGTACTTC.

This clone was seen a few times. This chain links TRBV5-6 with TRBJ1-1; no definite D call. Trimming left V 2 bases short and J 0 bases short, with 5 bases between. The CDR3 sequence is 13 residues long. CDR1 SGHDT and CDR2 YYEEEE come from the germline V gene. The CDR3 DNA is TGTGCCAGCAGCTTTCGTTTGAACACTGAAGCTTTCTTT. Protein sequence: CASSFRLNTEAFF.

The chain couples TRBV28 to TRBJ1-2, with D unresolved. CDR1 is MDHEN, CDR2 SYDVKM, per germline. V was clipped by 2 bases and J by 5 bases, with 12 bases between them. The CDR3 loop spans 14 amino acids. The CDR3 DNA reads TGTGCCAGCAGTTTAAGCCGAAGTGGTTATGGCTACACCTTC. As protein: CASSLSRSGYGYTF.

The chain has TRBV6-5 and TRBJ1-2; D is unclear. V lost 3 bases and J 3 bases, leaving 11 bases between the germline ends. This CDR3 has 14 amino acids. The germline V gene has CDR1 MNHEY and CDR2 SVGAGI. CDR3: CASSYRGGYYGYTF. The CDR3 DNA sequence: TGTGCCAGCAGTTATAGAGGCGGATACTATGGCTACACCTTC.

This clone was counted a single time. Written as DNA, the CDR3 is TGCGCCAGCAGCTTGAAGAGCGGGGGGAGCACAGATACGCAGTATTTT. As protein: CASSLKSGGSTDTQYF. The chain has TRBV5-1 and TRBJ2-3; 9 bases agree with TRBD2. Germline lookup yields CDR1 SGHRS and CDR2 YFSETQ. The CDR3 has 16 amino acids. The V gene end was trimmed by 1 base and the J gene end by 0 bases; junction bases not matched to a gene: 3.

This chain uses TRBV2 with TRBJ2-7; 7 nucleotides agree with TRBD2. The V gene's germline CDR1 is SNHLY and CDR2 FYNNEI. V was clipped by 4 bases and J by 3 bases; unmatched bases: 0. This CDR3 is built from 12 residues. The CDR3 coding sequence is TGTGCCAGCAGTGGGGAGGGCTACGAGCAGTACTTC. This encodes CASSGEGYEQYF. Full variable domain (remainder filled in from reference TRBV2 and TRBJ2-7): EPEVTQTPSHQVTQMGQEVILRCVPISNHLYFYWYRQILGQKVEFLVSFYNNEISEKSEIFDDQFSVERPDGSNFTLKIRSTKLEDSAMYFCASSGEGYEQYFGPGTRLTVT.

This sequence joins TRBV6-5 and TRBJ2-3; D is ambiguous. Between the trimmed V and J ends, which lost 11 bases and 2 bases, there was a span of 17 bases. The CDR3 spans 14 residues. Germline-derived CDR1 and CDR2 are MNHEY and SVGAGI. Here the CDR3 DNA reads TGTGCCGGGTCGATATCGGGTTACACAGATACGCAGTATTTT. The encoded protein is CAGSISGYTDTQYF.

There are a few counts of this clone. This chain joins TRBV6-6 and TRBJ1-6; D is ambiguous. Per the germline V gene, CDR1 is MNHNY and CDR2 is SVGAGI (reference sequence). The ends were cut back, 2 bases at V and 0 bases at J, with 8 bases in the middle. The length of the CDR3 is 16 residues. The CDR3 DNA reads TGTGCCAGCAGTTACAGGGAGAGCTCCTATAATTCACCCCTCCACTTT. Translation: CASSYRESSYNSPLHF.